These 18 T cell receptor beta chains were sequenced from one sample in a study of blood T cell repertoires in COVID-19. Using immunoSEQ multiplex PCR, the repertoire was profiled, and TCRdb retains in-frame clones only, with some absent. The table records 8,500 to 10,000 clones, approximately 81% of them present only once. The sample taken for sequencing was peripheral blood. All receptors derive from a human donor in a cohort sampled during active COVID-19.

This clone appeared a single time. The CDR3 spells CASSSPGQGPYEQYF. Here the CDR3 DNA reads TGTGCCAGCAGTTCCCCGGGACAGGGTCCCTACGAGCAGTACTTC. This chain joins TRBV27 and TRBJ2-7, with 9 bases aligning to TRBD1. From germline, CDR1 is MNHEY and CDR2 SMNVEV (reference sequence). The length of the CDR3 is 15 residues. V was pared by 4 bases and J by 2 bases, with 6 bases of the junction left unmatched.

CDR3 nucleotides: TGTGCCAGTAGTAGCGGCAATCAGCCCCAGCATTTT. Its protein is CASSSGNQPQHF. The rearrangement links TRBV6-2 or TRBV6-3 to TRBJ1-5; no reliable D call. Trimming took off 9 bases at V and 2 bases at J, with 8 bases between the two ends. CDR3 length: 12 residues. Germline V gene sequence: CDR1 MNHEY, CDR2 SVGEGT.

The chain carries TRBV4-3 and TRBJ2-5, with D uncertain. The CDR3 spans 16 residues. With 0 bases removed from V and 5 bases from J, the gap between germline ends came to 16 bases. CDR1 and CDR2 (germline): LGHNA, YSLEER. This CDR3 reads CASSQDATPIKETQYF. The CDR3 DNA sequence: TGCGCCAGCAGCCAAGATGCGACTCCCATTAAGGAGACCCAGTACTTC.

The gene calls are TRBV7-2 and TRBJ1-2, with 8 positions matching TRBD1. Trimming cost V 4 bases and J 8 bases; bases outside gene matches: 3. Germline CDR1 and CDR2: SGHTA and FQGNSA. The CDR3 covers 12 residues. The CDR3 region is CASSSTGGGYTF. DNA for the CDR3: TGTGCCAGCAGCTCTACAGGGGGAGGCTACACCTTC.

The rearrangement uses TRBV10-3 and TRBJ2-1; D may be TRBD2 (5 bases). Trimming took 7 bases from V and 3 from J, leaving 13 bases between them. Germline CDR1 ENHRY, CDR2 SYGVKD. The CDR3 loop spans 14 amino acids. In DNA, the CDR3 is TGTGCCATCACGGCGGACTCTTTCTACAATGAGCAGTTCTTC. Translated, it gives CAITADSFYNEQFF.

The chain carries TRBV30 and TRBJ2-3; 7 bases agree with TRBD2. After removal of 5 bases from V and 2 bases from J, the junction contained 7 bases not matched to a gene. This CDR3 spans 14 amino acids. Germline V CDR1 and CDR2: GTSNPN, SVGIG (reference sequence). The CDR3 protein is CAWGEGGVTDTQYF. The CDR3 DNA is TGTGCCTGGGGGGAGGGCGGGGTCACAGATACGCAGTATTTT.

The chain links TRBV23-1 to TRBJ2-7; 10 bases match TRBD2. TRBV23-1 is sorted into the ORF group, with uncertain function. Germline trimming cut 0 bases from V and 4 bases from J; bases unmatched to any gene: 6. This CDR3 is built from 16 residues. CDR3 sequence reads: CASSQSVSGGEYEQYF. The CDR3 DNA is TGCGCCAGCAGTCAATCGGTGAGCGGGGGGGAATACGAGCAGTACTTC.

The rearrangement links TRBV29-1 to TRBJ1-4; maybe TRBD1 (6 bases). The germline gives CDR1 SQVTM, CDR2 ANQGSEA. This CDR3 region has 13 residues. The V gene lost 1 base and the J gene lost 5 bases, with 8 bases spanning the gap. The CDR3 loop reads CSVEGGPNEKLFF. DNA of the CDR3: TGCAGCGTTGAAGGGGGGCCGAATGAAAAACTGTTTTTT.

The J gene is TRBJ2-7, the V gene TRBV30, with TRBD2 matching over 10 bases. V shed 6 bases and J 0 bases; nucleotides not matched to a gene: 5. The germline V gene has CDR1 GTSNPN and CDR2 SVGIG (reference sequence). The CDR3 contains 14 residues. As DNA, the CDR3 is TGTGCCTGTACTAGCGGGGCGAGCTCCTACGAGCAGTACTTC. Residues: CACTSGASSYEQYF.

The CDR3: CASSLALSGPSTDTQYF. In DNA form, the CDR3 reads TGTGCCAGCAGCTTAGCGCTGAGCGGGCCTAGCACAGATACGCAGTATTTT. This sequence joins TRBV7-8 and TRBJ2-3; the D gene is possibly TRBD2 (6 bases). V gave up 0 bases and J gave up 0 bases, with 13 bases separating them. This CDR3 comprises 17 residues. Per the germline V gene, CDR1 is SGHVS and CDR2 is FQNEAQ. Drawing the rest from reference TRBV7-8 and TRBJ2-3, the complete variable domain is GAGVSQSPRYKVAKRGQDVALRCDPISGHVSLFWYQQALGQGPEFLTYFQNEAQLDKSGLPSDRFFAERPEGSVSTLKIQRTQQEDSAVYLCASSLALSGPSTDTQYFGPGTRLTVL.

The chain carries TRBV6-2 or TRBV6-3 and TRBJ1-5; D unresolved. The germline V gene encodes CDR1 MNHEY and CDR2 SVGEGT. The CDR3 has 18 residues. V shed 0 bases and J shed 6 bases, with 21 bases lying between them. This CDR3 is CASSYSPPEGWEAQPQHF. In DNA, the CDR3 is TGTGCCAGCAGTTACTCCCCCCCTGAAGGTTGGGAGGCTCAGCCCCAGCATTTT.

In its sample, this clone was seen a few times. The rearrangement joins TRBV11-2 to TRBJ2-5, with TRBD2 matching 9 bases. CDR1 and CDR2 from the germline V gene are SGHAT and FQNNGV. The CDR3 spans 16 residues. Trimming removed 5 bases from V and 5 bases from J; junction bases left unmatched: 12. The CDR3: CASSPSGGGARETQYF. The CDR3 coding sequence is TGTGCCAGCAGCCCTAGTGGCGGGGGGGCCCGGGAGACCCAGTACTTC.

The chain employs TRBV5-1 and TRBJ2-5; D uncertain. The germline V and J ends were trimmed by 4 bases and 2 bases, with 6 bases remaining between them. The germline CDR1 and CDR2 sequences are SGHRS and YFSETQ. The CDR3 has 12 residues. DNA of the CDR3: TGCGCCAGCAGCCCTAGTCAAGAGACCCAGTACTTC. Translating gives CASSPSQETQYF.

By share, this clone counts as hyperexpanded. The chain is built from TRBV5-5 and TRBJ2-7; a possible D gene is TRBD2 (5 bases). The germline V and J ends were trimmed by 6 bases and 3 bases, with 16 bases remaining between them. This CDR3 contains 14 residues. Germline lookup yields CDR1 SGHKS and CDR2 YYEKEE (reference sequence). CDR3: CASNHSPSGYEQYF. The CDR3 coding sequence is TGTGCCAGCAACCACTCACCGAGCGGCTACGAGCAGTACTTC.

The rearrangement joins TRBV19 to TRBJ2-7, with D possibly matching TRBD1 (6 bases). Germline V CDR1 and CDR2: LNHDA, SQIVND (reference sequence). Trimming cost V 4 bases and J 5 bases, with 12 bases left between them. CDR3 length: 13 residues. In DNA, the CDR3 is TGTGCCAGTAGTAGCAGGGGAAAGGACGAGCAGTACTTC. This translates into CASSSRGKDEQYF.

The chain carries TRBV11-3 and TRBJ1-6; possibly TRBD1 for D (6 bases). The CDR3 runs 16 residues. Trimming took 9 bases from V and 0 from J, leaving 15 bases between them. The germline gives CDR1 SGHNT, CDR2 YENEEA. The CDR3, as DNA: TGTGCCAGGAGTAGACAGGAAAGCTCCTATAATTCACCCCTCCACTTT. Protein: CARSRQESSYNSPLHF.

The chain recombines TRBV25-1 with TRBJ1-2, with D tentatively TRBD1 (5 bases). Per germline, CDR1 MGHDK and CDR2 SYGVNS. The V end lost 8 bases, the J end lost 2 bases, and 9 bases lay between the germline ends. This CDR3 is 12 amino acids long. CDR3 in DNA: TGTGCCAGCCGGGGGGTCAACTATGGCTACACCTTC. Translation gives CASRGVNYGYTF.

This clone has more than one count but fewer than ten. The chain links TRBV7-9 to TRBJ2-1, with 11 nucleotides matching TRBD2. Germline values: CDR1 SEHNR, CDR2 FQNEAQ (reference sequence). J gave up 9 bases and V 5 bases, and 9 bases lay outside the gene matches. The CDR3 has 15 residues. The DNA of the CDR3 is TGTGCCAGCAGCATTAGCGGGGGGGCGACGGTTGAGCAGTTCTTC. Translating gives CASSISGGATVEQFF.